One sample yielded the 2 T cell receptor beta chains listed below, sequenced in a study of blood T cell repertoires in COVID-19. Assay used: immunoSEQ multiplex PCR; TCRdb lists only in-frame clones, some missing. Of more than 250,000 clones listed, around 87% are singletons. The specimen sequenced was PBMCs or T cells enriched from blood (not recorded which). The receptors stem from a woman aged 25 to 39 who had recovered from COVID-19.

The chain combines TRBV4-2 with TRBJ2-5, with TRBD2 matching 8 bases. V lost 2 bases to trimming and J lost 0 bases; unmatched junction nucleotides: 17. Germline CDR1 LGHNA, CDR2 YNFKEQ. The CDR3 has 20 amino acids. Here the CDR3 DNA reads TGTGCCAGCAGCCAACAAGGGACGGGTAGCGGGGCGCCGTACCAAGAGACCCAGTACTTC. It codes for CASSQQGTGSGAPYQETQYF.

The chain recombines TRBV10-2 with TRBJ1-1; D may be TRBD1 (5 bases). The CDR3 has 17 amino acids. CDR1 is WSHSY and CDR2 is SAAADI in the germline V gene. Deletions cut 3 bases from V and 1 base from J, with 18 bases between. The CDR3 DNA reads TGCGCCAGCAGTGATATGGGCAGGGATGTGGGGAACACTGAAGCTTTCTTT. Amino acid sequence: CASSDMGRDVGNTEAFF.